The clone carrying this T cell receptor beta chain was counted ten times or more. The junction shows a germline mismatch at one end, possibly a read error. Primers targeting TRAV and TRBV primed first-strand cDNA, covering alpha and beta chains. The authors amplified TCRs for about 18 PCR cycles with a constant-region primer and a V-primer adapter. TCRdb fed the reads into MiXCR, producing one record per CDR3 protein. The sample holds about 97,000 distinct CDR3 sequences, less than 25% seen once. This specimen belongs to a study of low-dose radiotherapy and immunotherapy resistance in tumors. Study overall: For Cohort 1, fractions of 0.5 Gy were given every 2 weeks, reaching 6.5 Gy overall. The study administered intravenous cyclophosphamide at 200 mg/m2 every two weeks, one day ahead of radiation and immunotherapy.

Time point noted: after trial treatment. Treatment in this sample: LDRT plus nivolumab, ipilimumab, low-dose cyclophosphamide and aspirin (RACIN trial). The CDR3 spans 14 residues. The sequences come from PBMCs, collected after low-dose radiotherapy plus immunotherapy. The TCR was taken from a male donor with prostate cancer. The genes are TRBV5-3 and TRBJ1-5, with TRBD1 matching 7 bases. TRBV5-3 is marked as an open reading frame, function uncertain. CDR3 DNA: TGCGCCAGCAGCTCCGGACAGGCCGATCAGCCCCAGCATTTT. This translates into CASSSGQADQPQHF.